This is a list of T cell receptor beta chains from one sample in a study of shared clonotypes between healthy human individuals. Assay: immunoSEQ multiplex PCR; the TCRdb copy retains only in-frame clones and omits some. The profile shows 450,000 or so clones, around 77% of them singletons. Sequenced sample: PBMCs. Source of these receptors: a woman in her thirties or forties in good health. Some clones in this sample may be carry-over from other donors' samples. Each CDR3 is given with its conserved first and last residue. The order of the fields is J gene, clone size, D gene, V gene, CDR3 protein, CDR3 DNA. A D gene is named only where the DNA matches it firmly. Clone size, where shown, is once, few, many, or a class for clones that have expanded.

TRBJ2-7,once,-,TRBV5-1,CASSLVKAEGYEQYF,TGCGCCAGCAGCTTGGTCAAGGCAGAGGGCTACGAGCAGTACTTC
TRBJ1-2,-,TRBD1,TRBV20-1,CSAQGASGYTF,TGCAGTGCTCAGGGGGCGTCTGGCTACACCTTC
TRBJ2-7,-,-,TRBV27,CASSLEGVPHEQYF,TGTGCCAGCAGTTTAGAGGGTGTCCCCCACGAGCAGTACTTC
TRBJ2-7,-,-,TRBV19,CASRPYEQYF,TGTGCCAGTAGACCCTACGAGCAGTACTTC
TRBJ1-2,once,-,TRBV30,CAWSVEMRHGYTF,TGTGCCTGGAGTGTTGAAATGAGACATGGCTACACCTTC
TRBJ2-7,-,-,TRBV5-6,CASSYSYEQYF,TGTGCCAGCAGCTACAGCTACGAGCAGTACTTC
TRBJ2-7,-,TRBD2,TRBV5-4,CASSGAGGKGSYEQYF,TGTGCCAGCAGCGGTGCGGGGGGGAAAGGCTCCTACGAGCAGTACTTC
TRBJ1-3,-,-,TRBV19,CASSETSGNTIYF,TGTGCCAGTAGCGAGACCTCTGGAAACACCATATATTTT
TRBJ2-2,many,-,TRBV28,CASSLSSPRRGAGELFF,TGTGCCAGCAGTTTATCTTCCCCGCGTAGAGGGGCCGGGGAGCTGTTTTTT
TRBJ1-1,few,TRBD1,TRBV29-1,CSVRQGTNTEAFF,TGCAGCGTCCGACAGGGGACGAACACTGAAGCTTTCTTT
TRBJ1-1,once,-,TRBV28,CASRMNTEAFF,TGTGCCAGCAGAATGAACACTGAAGCTTTCTTT
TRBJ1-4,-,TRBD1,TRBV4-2,CASSQGPGQGDEKLFF,TGTGCCAGCAGCCAAGGACCGGGACAGGGAGATGAAAAACTGTTTTTT
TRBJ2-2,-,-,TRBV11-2,CASSSVPSGELFF,TGTGCCAGCAGTTCCGTCCCCTCCGGGGAGCTGTTTTTT
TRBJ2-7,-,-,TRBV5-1,CASSLGFTYEQYF,TGCGCCAGCAGTCTGGGTTTCACCTACGAGCAGTACTTC
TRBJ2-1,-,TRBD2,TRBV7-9,CASSLATSNYEQFF,TGTGCCAGCAGCTTAGCGACTAGCAACTATGAGCAGTTCTTC
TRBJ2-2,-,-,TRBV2,CASSDRVSTGELFF,TGTGCCAGCAGTGACAGGGTTTCGACCGGGGAGCTGTTTTTT
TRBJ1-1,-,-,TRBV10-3,CAISERRDTLHLEAFF,TGTGCCATCAGTGAGAGGAGAGACACGCTACACTTGGAAGCTTTCTTT
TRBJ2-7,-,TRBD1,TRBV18,CASSPRETGGLYEQYF,TGTGCCAGCTCACCACGCGAGACAGGGGGTCTCTACGAGCAGTACTTC
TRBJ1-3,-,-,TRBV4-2,CASSQVEVGGRVYSGNTIYF,TGTGCCAGCAGCCAAGTAGAAGTCGGAGGCAGGGTATACTCTGGAAACACCATATATTTT
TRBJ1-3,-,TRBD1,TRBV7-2,CASSSQQGASGNTIYF,TGTGCCAGCAGCTCTCAACAGGGGGCGTCCGGAAACACCATATATTTT
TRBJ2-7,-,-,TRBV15,CATSSLRGLSYEQYF,TGTGCCACCAGCAGTCTCAGGGGACTTTCCTACGAGCAGTACTTC
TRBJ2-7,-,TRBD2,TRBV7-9,CASTRAGGPGEQYF,TGTGCCAGTACGCGGGCGGGAGGGCCGGGGGAGCAGTACTTC
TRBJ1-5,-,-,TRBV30,CAWSALAGSNQPQHF,TGTGCCTGGAGTGCCCTTGCAGGTTCCAATCAGCCCCAGCATTTT
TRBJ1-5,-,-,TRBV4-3,CASSRRPQHF,TGCGCCAGCAGCCGCCGTCCCCAGCATTTT
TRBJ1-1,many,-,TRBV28,CASSLPGMNTEAFF,TGTGCCAGCAGTTTACCAGGTATGAACACTGAAGCTTTCTTT
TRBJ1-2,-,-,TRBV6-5,CASTLPGGYGYTF,TGTGCCAGCACCCTCCCAGGAGGCTATGGCTACACCTTC
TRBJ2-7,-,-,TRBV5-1,CASSLVGNEQYF,TGCGCCAGCAGCTTGGTAGGGAACGAGCAGTACTTC
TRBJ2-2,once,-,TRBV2,CASKGLGIGGTGELFF,TGTGCCAGCAAAGGGTTGGGGATAGGAGGCACCGGGGAGCTGTTTTTT
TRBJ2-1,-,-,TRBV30,CAWSVRQYNEQFF,TGTGCCTGGAGTGTGAGGCAATACAATGAGCAGTTCTTC
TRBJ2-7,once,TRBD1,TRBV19,CASKLQGAGEQYF,TGTGCCAGTAAACTACAGGGGGCCGGGGAGCAGTACTTC
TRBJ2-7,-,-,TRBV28,CASSLLGEQYF,TGTGCCAGCAGTTTACTGGGGGAGCAGTACTTC
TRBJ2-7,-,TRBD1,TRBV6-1,CASQQGGFYEQYF,TGTGCCAGCCAACAGGGGGGATTCTACGAGCAGTACTTC
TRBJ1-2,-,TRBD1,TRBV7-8,CASRKDNPRGGYTF,TGTGCCAGCAGAAAGGACAATCCCAGGGGGGGCTACACCTTC
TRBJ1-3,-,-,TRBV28,CASSLSQIGNTIYF,TGTGCCAGCAGTTTATCACAGATTGGAAACACCATATATTTT
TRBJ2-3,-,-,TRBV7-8,CASSLALGTDTQYF,TGTGCCAGCAGCTTAGCACTAGGCACAGATACGCAGTATTTT
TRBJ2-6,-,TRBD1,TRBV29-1,CSVAGTGRETGANVLTF,TGCAGCGTTGCCGGGACAGGGAGGGAAACTGGGGCCAACGTCCTGACTTTC
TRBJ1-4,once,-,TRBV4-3,CASSQEAGTHATNEKLFF,TGCGCCAGCAGCCAAGAGGCTGGGACGCACGCAACTAATGAAAAACTGTTTTTT
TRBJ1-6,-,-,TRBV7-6,CASSLVGSNSPLHF,TGTGCCAGCAGCTTAGTTGGCAGTAATTCACCCCTCCACTTT
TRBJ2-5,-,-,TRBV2,CASSELQVQETQYF,TGTGCCAGCAGTGAATTGCAGGTACAAGAGACCCAGTACTTC
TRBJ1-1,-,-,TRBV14,CASSQAGFSTEAFF,TGTGCCAGCAGCCAAGCAGGGTTTAGCACTGAAGCTTTCTTT
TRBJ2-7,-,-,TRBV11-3,CASSLGGRPYEQYF,TGTGCCAGCAGCTTAGGTGGGAGACCCTACGAGCAGTACTTC
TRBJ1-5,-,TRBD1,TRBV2,CASSFRGRSNQPQHF,TGTGCCAGCAGTTTCAGGGGGCGAAGCAATCAGCCCCAGCATTTT
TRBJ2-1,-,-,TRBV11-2,CASSLATRHNEQFF,TGTGCCAGCAGCTTAGCTACGCGCCACAATGAGCAGTTCTTC
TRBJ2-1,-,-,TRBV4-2,CASSQGSSSGRAAGEQFF,TGTGCCAGCAGCCAGGGGTCCTCAAGCGGCCGTGCAGCCGGTGAGCAGTTCTTC
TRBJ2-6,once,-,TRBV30,CAWSRGTGANVLTF,TGTGCCTGGAGTAGAGGGACTGGGGCCAACGTCCTGACTTTC
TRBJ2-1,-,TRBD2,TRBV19,CASSPSGRRAVYEQFF,TGTGCCAGTAGTCCTAGCGGGAGGAGGGCCGTGTATGAGCAGTTCTTC
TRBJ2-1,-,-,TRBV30,CAWSVSGAHTTYNEQFF,TGTGCCTGGAGTGTCTCGGGGGCTCACACAACTTACAATGAGCAGTTCTTC
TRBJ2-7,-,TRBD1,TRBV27,CASSSSGTGLSEQYF,TGTGCCAGCAGTTCCTCCGGGACAGGGTTGAGCGAGCAGTACTTC
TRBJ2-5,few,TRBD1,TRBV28,CASSSRGQGDQETQYF,TGTGCCAGCAGTTCCCGGGGACAGGGGGACCAAGAGACCCAGTACTTC
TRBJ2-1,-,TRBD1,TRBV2,CAIGTGSFPEQFF,TGTGCCATCGGGACAGGGAGTTTTCCTGAGCAGTTCTTC
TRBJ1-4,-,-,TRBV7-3,CASSPQGGDEKLFF,TGTGCCAGCAGCCCCCAGGGAGGGGATGAAAAACTGTTTTTT
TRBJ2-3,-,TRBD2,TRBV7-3,CASSLGPSGGTDTQYF,TGTGCCAGCAGCTTAGGGCCTAGCGGAGGCACAGATACGCAGTATTTT